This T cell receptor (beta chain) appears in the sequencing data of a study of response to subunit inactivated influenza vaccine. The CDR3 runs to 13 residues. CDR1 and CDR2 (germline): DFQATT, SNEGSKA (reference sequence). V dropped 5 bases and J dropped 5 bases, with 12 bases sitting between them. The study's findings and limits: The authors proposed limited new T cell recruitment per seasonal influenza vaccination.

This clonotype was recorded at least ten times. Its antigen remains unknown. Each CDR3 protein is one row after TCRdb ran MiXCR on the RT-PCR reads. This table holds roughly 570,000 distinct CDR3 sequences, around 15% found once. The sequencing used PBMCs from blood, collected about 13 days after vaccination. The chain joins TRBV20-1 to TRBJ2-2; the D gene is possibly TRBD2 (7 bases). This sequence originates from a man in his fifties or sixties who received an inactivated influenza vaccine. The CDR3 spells CSAQRGGTGELFF. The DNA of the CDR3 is TGCAGTGCTCAAAGGGGGGGAACCGGGGAGCTGTTTTTT.